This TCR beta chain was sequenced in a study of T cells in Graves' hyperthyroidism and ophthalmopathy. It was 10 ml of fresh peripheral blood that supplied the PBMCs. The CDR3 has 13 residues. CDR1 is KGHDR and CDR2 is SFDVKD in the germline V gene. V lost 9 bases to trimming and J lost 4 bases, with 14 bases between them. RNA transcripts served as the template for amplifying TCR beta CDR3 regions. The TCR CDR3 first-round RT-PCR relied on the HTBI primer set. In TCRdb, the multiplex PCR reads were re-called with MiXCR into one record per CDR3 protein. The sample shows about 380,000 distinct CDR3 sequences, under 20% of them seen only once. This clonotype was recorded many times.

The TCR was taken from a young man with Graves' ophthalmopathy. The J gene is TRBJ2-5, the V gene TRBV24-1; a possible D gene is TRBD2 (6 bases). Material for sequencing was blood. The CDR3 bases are TGTGCCACCGCGGGGACTGCTACAGAGACCCAGTACTTC. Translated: CATAGTATETQYF.